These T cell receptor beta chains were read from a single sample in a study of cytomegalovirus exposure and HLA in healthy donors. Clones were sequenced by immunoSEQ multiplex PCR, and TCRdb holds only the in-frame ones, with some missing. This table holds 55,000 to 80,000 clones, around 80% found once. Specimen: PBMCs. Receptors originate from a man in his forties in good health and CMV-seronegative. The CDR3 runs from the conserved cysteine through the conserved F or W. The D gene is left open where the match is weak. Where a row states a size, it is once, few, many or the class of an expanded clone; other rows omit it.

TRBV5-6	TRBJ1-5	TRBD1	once	CASSLQGADYQPQHF	TGTGCCAGCAGCTTACAGGGGGCGGATTATCAGCCCCAGCATTTT
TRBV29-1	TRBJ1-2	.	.	CSVARDYGYTF	TGCAGCGTTGCCCGAGACTATGGCTACACCTTC
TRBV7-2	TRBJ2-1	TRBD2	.	CASSLVPSGSSGYNDEQFF	TGCGCCAGCAGCTTAGTACCTAGCGGGAGTTCGGGCTACAATGATGAGCAGTTCTTC
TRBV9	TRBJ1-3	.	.	CASSAGGGSGNTIYF	TGTGCCAGCAGCGCGGGAGGTGGCTCTGGAAACACCATATATTTT
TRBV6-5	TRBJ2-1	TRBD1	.	CASRRQGIRDEQFF	TGTGCCAGCAGACGACAGGGGATTAGGGATGAGCAGTTCTTC
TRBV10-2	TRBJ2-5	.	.	CASKRGGQETQYF	TGCGCCAGCAAAAGGGGAGGTCAAGAGACCCAGTACTTC
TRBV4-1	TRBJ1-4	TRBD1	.	CASTLGQGARHEKLFF	TGCGCCAGCACCCTTGGACAGGGGGCGCGACATGAAAAACTGTTTTTT
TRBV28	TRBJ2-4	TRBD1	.	CAIGTVAKNIQYF	TGTGCCATCGGGACAGTAGCCAAAAACATTCAGTACTTC
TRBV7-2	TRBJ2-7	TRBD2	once	CASSLVGTSSYEQYF	TGTGCCAGCAGCTTAGTTGGGACTAGCTCCTACGAGCAGTACTTC
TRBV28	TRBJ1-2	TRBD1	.	CASSLPGQGPTSYGYAF	TGTGCCAGCAGTTTACCGGGACAGGGGCCTACGTCTTATGGCTACGCCTTC
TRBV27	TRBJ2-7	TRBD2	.	CASSLSAGGNSYEQYF	TGTGCCAGCAGTTTATCTGCGGGGGGTAACTCCTACGAGCAGTACTTC
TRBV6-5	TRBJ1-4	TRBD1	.	CASSRTGGTEKLFF	TGTGCCAGCAGTCGGACAGGGGGTACTGAAAAACTGTTTTTT
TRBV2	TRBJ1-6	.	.	CASSVGPGWDSPLHF	TGTGCCAGCAGTGTCGGACCAGGGTGGGATTCACCCCTCCACTTT
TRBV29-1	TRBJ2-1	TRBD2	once	CSVEPSGRGGEQFF	TGCAGCGTTGAGCCTAGCGGGAGGGGAGGTGAGCAGTTCTTC
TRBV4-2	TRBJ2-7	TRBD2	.	CASSPSLAGYYEQYF	TGTGCCAGCAGCCCTAGTTTAGCGGGATACTACGAGCAGTACTTC
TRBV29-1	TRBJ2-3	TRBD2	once	CSVASGRAGEWYF	TGCAGCGTTGCCAGCGGGAGGGCCGGAGAGTGGTATTTT
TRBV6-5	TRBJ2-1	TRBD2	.	CASSYEAGGPGDEQFF	TGTGCCAGCAGTTACGAGGCGGGAGGGCCAGGGGATGAGCAGTTCTTC
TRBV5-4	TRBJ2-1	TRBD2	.	CASSQRGASYNEQFF	TGTGCCAGCAGCCAGCGGGGTGCTTCCTACAATGAGCAGTTCTTC
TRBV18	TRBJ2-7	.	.	CASSPLPGVSSYEQYF	TGTGCCAGCTCACCACTCCCGGGGGTAAGCTCCTACGAGCAGTACTTC
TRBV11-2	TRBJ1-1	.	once	CASSSGGHRNTEAFF	TGTGCCAGCAGCTCTGGGGGACATCGGAACACTGAAGCTTTCTTT
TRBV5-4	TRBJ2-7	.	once	CASSPSRQGVYEQYF	TGTGCCAGCAGCCCTTCCCGTCAGGGTGTGTACGAGCAGTACTTC
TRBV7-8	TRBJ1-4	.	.	CASSRTTTNEKLFF	TGTGCCAGCAGCCGGACAACAACTAATGAAAAACTGTTTTTT
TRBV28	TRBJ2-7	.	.	CASTGGGRYEQYF	TGTGCCAGCACCGGCGGGGGCCGCTACGAGCAGTACTTC
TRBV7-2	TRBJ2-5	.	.	CASSLVRGLQETQYF	TGTGCCAGCAGCTTAGTCCGGGGACTCCAAGAGACCCAGTACTTC
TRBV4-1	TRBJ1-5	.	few	CASSQEGARSNQPQHF	TGCGCCAGCAGCCAAGAGGGAGCTCGAAGCAATCAGCCCCAGCATTTT
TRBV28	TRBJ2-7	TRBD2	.	CASSLGTSGSYEQYF	TGTGCCAGCAGCCTCGGGACTAGCGGGAGTTACGAGCAGTACTTC
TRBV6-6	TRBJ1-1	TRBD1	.	CASSSGQGATEAFF	TGTGCCAGCAGTTCGGGACAGGGGGCTACTGAAGCTTTCTTT
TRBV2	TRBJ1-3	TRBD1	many	CAGSGQDFSANTIYF	TGCGCGGGGTCGGGACAGGATTTTTCTGCAAACACCATATATTTT
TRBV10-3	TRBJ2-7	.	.	CAISDAGIYEQYF	TGTGCCATCAGTGATGCAGGGATCTACGAGCAGTACTTC
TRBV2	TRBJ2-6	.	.	CASQRQGGAGANVLTF	TGTGCCAGCCAAAGGCAGGGGGGAGCTGGGGCCAACGTCCTGACTTTC
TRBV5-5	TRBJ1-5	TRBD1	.	CASSFKGAGQPQHF	TGTGCCAGCAGCTTTAAGGGGGCAGGTCAGCCCCAGCATTTT
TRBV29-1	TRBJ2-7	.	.	CSVAEGPEQYF	TGCAGCGTAGCGGAGGGGCCCGAGCAGTACTTC
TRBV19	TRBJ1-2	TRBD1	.	CASRSDRGQTRGYTF	TGTGCCAGTCGGTCGGACAGGGGCCAAACGAGGGGCTACACCTTC
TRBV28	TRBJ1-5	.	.	CASSPRAEGNQPQHF	TGTGCCAGCAGTCCCCGAGCAGAGGGCAATCAGCCCCAGCATTTT
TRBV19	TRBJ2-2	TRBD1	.	CAIRDRSNTGELFF	TGTGCCATCCGGGACAGGTCGAACACCGGGGAGCTGTTTTTT
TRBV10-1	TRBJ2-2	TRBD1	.	CASSAGTGGTGELFF	TGCGCCAGCAGTGCAGGGACAGGGGGGACCGGGGAGCTGTTTTTT
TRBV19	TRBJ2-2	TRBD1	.	CASTPGTGNTGELFF	TGTGCCAGTACCCCCGGGACAGGGAACACCGGGGAGCTGTTTTTT
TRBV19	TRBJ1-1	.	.	CASSIGEGSAFF	TGTGCCAGTAGTATAGGGGAGGGATCGGCTTTCTTT
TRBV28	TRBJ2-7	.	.	CASRPGTYEQYF	TGTGCCAGCAGACCGGGAACCTACGAGCAGTACTTC
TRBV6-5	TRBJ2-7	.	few	CASRRNRDSPYEQYF	TGTGCCAGCAGACGAAATCGGGACTCCCCTTACGAGCAGTACTTC
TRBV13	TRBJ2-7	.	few	CASSLGWTRGRNEQYF	TGTGCCAGCAGCTTGGGGTGGACCAGGGGAAGGAACGAGCAGTACTTC
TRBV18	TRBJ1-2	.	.	CASSPDRTNYGYTF	TGTGCCAGCTCACCAGACAGGACTAACTATGGCTACACCTTC
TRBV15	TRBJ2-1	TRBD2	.	CATSRGRLAGANNEQFF	TGTGCCACCAGCAGAGGCCGACTAGCGGGGGCCAACAATGAGCAGTTCTTC
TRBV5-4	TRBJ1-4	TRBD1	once	CASSLAFSGGEKLFF	TGTGCCAGCAGCTTGGCGTTCTCAGGGGGTGAAAAACTGTTTTTT
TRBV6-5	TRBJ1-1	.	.	CASLGLRGTEAFF	TGTGCCAGTCTAGGCCTTAGGGGCACTGAAGCTTTCTTT
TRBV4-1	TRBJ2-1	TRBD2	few	CASRPTSGAPNEQFF	TGCGCCAGCAGGCCGACTAGCGGGGCCCCCAATGAGCAGTTCTTC
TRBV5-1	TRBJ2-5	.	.	CASSPLGLPPEETQYF	TGCGCCAGCAGCCCGCTCGGACTCCCTCCCGAGGAGACCCAGTACTTC
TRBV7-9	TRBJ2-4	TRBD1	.	CSSSRLGQGVAKNIQYF	TGTTCCAGCAGCAGACTAGGACAGGGTGTAGCCAAAAACATTCAGTACTTC
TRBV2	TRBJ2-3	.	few	CASSLGGNTQYF	TGTGCCAGCAGTCTCGGGGGAAATACGCAGTATTTT
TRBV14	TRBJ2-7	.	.	CASSQAIKPGPYEQYF	TGTGCCAGCAGCCAAGCAATCAAGCCAGGCCCCTACGAGCAGTACTTC
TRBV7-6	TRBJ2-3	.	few	CASSSILRDSPTDTQYF	TGTGCCAGCAGCTCGATACTCCGGGACTCTCCCACAGATACGCAGTATTTT
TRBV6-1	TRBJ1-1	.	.	CASSKTDPNTEAFF	TGTGCCAGCAGTAAGACAGACCCGAACACTGAAGCTTTCTTT
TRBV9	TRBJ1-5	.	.	CASSVAGGNQPQHF	TGTGCCAGCAGCGTAGCAGGGGGCAATCAGCCCCAGCATTTT
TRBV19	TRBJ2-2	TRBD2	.	CASSPGTTNTGELFF	TGTGCCAGTAGCCCCGGGACTACGAACACCGGGGAGCTGTTTTTT
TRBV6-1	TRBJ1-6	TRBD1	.	CASSEVDRGFSSPLHF	TGTGCCAGCAGTGAAGTGGACAGGGGGTTTAGTTCACCCCTCCACTTT
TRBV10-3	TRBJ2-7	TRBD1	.	CATRDSGYEQYF	TGTGCCACGAGGGACAGCGGATACGAGCAGTACTTC
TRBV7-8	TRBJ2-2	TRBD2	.	CASSLASGRTGELFF	TGTGCCAGCAGCTTAGCTAGCGGGAGGACCGGGGAGCTGTTTTTT
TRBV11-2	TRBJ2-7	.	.	CASRGHTYEQYF	TGTGCCAGCAGAGGACACACCTACGAGCAGTACTTC